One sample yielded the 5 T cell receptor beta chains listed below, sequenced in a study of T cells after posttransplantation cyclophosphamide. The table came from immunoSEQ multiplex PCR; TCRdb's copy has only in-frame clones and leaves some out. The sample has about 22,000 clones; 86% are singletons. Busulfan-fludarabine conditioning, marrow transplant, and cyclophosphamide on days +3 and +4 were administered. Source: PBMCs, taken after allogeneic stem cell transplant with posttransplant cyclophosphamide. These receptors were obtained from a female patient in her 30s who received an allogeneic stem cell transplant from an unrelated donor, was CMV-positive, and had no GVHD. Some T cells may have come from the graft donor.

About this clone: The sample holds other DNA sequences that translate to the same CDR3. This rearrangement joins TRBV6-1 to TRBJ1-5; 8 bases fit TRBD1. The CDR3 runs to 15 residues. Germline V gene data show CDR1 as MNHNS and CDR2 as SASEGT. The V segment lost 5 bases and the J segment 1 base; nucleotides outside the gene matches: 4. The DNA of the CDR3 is TGTGCCAGCAGTCTGCAGGGGGCGAGCAATCAGCCCCAGCATTTT. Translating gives CASSLQGASNQPQHF.

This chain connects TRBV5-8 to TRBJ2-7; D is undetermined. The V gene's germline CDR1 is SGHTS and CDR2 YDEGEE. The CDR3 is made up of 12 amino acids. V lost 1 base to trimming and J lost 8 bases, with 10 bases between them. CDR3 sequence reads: CASSLPSPQQYF. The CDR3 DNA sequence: TGTGCCAGCAGCTTGCCTAGTCCGCAGCAGTACTTC.

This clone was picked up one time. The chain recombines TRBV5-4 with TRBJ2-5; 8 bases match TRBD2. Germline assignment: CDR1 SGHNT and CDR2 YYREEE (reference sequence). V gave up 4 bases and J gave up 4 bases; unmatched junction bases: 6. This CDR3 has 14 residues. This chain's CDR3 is CASSRGGLTETQYF. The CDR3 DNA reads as TGTGCCAGCAGCCGGGGGGGTTTAACAGAGACCCAGTACTTC.

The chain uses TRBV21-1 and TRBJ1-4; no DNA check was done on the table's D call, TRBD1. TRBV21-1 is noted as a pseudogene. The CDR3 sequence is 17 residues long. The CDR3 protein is CASSTGQAQWFYEKLFF. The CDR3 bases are TGTGCCAGCAGCACAGGACAGGCTCAGTGGTTTTATGAAAAACTGTTTTTT.

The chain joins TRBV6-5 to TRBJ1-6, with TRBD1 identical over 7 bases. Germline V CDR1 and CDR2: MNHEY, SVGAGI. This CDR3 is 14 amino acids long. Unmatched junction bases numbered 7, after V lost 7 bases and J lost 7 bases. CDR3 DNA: TGTGCCAGCACTTCGGACAGGTCGAATTCACCCCTCCACTTT. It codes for CASTSDRSNSPLHF.